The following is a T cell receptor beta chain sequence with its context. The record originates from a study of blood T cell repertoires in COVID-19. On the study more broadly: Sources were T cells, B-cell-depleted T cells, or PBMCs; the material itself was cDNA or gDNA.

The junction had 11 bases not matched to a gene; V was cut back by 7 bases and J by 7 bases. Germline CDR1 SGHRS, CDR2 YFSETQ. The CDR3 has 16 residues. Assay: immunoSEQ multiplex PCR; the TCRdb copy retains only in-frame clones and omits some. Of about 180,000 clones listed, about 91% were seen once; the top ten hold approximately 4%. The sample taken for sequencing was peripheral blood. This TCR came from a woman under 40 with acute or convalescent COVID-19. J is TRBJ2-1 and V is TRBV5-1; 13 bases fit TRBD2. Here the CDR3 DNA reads TGCGCCAGCGGATACCCACTAGCGGGAGGGCCGAATGAGCAGTTCTTC. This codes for CASGYPLAGGPNEQFF.